This TCR beta chain appears in the sequencing data of a study of CD8 T cells in ankylosing spondylitis. This CDR3 contains 12 residues. Concerning this clonotype itself: Its antigen is unidentified.

TCRdb passed the 5' RACE reads through MiXCR, listing each CDR3 protein once. The sample shows some 840,000 distinct CDR3 sequences, 10% to 15% of them seen only once. Study results and caveats: Blood of patients with ankylosing spondylitis appeared to be characterized by a TCR beta motif of eight highly homologous variants. Before this, some motif variants had been reported in reactive arthritis synovial fluid and blood.

This sequence originates from a male donor with ankylosing spondylitis. Sequenced: blood, either unsorted or a sorted T cell fraction (not recorded which). The chain couples TRBV21-1 to TRBJ2-2; no check of the table's D call, TRBD2, against the DNA was made. TRBV21-1 is tagged as a pseudogene. The DNA for the CDR3 is TGTGTCGTTGGAGGGATCACCGGGGAGCTGTTTTTT. It yields the protein CVVGGITGELFF.